These 15 T cell receptor beta chains originate from one sample sequenced in a study of blood T cell repertoires in COVID-19. Clones were sequenced by immunoSEQ multiplex PCR, and TCRdb holds only the in-frame ones, with some missing. The table has approximately 130,000 clones, roughly nine tenths seen once; the top ten hold around a quarter. The specimen sequenced was peripheral blood. The receptors shown here come from a man in his 70s with active or convalescent COVID-19.

The chain has TRBV2 and TRBJ2-3, with D hard to call. Between the trimmed V and J ends, which lost 5 bases and 3 bases, there was a span of 6 bases. This CDR3 has 12 amino acids. Germline values: CDR1 SNHLY, CDR2 FYNNEI. CDR3 sequence reads: CASSQETDTQYF. As DNA, the CDR3 is TGTGCCAGCAGTCAGGAAACAGATACGCAGTATTTT.

This clone is a singleton in its sample. The chain couples TRBV18 to TRBJ2-1; TRBD1 agrees at 7 bases. CDR3 size: 16 residues. V shed 3 bases and J 7 bases; nucleotides not matched to a gene: 12. Germline V gives CDR1 KGHSH, CDR2 LQKENI. The CDR3 DNA sequence: TGTGCCAGCTCACCCTCGGGGACAGTCCTAGTGAATGAGCAGTTCTTC. Protein sequence: CASSPSGTVLVNEQFF. The complete variable domain, with remaining parts taken from reference TRBV18 and TRBJ2-1, reads NAGVMQNPRHLVRRRGQEARLRCSPMKGHSHVYWYRQLPEEGLKFMVYLQKENIIDESGMPKERFSAEFPKEGPSILRIQQVVRGDSAAYFCASSPSGTVLVNEQFFGPGTRLTVL.

This clone was counted a few times. V is TRBV3-1 (or the pseudogene TRBV3-2) and J is TRBJ1-6, with a possible D match to TRBD1 (5 bases). V shed 2 bases and J shed 7 bases, with 6 bases lying between them. Germline V lookup: CDR1 LGHDT, CDR2 YNNKEL (reference sequence). The CDR3 length is 13 residues. This CDR3 reads CASSQRQNSPLHF. The CDR3 DNA follows: TGTGCCAGCAGCCAAAGACAGAATTCACCCCTCCACTTT.

The chain combines TRBV19 with TRBJ1-1, with TRBD1 as a possible D gene (6 bases). This CDR3 has 15 residues. Germline V CDR1 and CDR2: LNHDA, SQIVND (reference sequence). The ends were cut back, 8 bases at V and 2 bases at J, with 18 bases in the middle. The chain's CDR3 is CASERTVGSNTEAFF. The CDR3 coding sequence is TGTGCCAGTGAAAGGACAGTTGGTTCTAACACTGAAGCTTTCTTT. The complete variable domain, with remaining parts taken from reference TRBV19 and TRBJ1-1, reads DGGITQSPKYLFRKEGQNVTLSCEQNLNHDAMYWYRQDPGQGLRLIYYSQIVNDFQKGDIAEGYSVSREKKESFPLTVTSAQKNPTAFYLCASERTVGSNTEAFFGQGTRLTVV.

This sequence joins TRBV5-5 and TRBJ1-2; 8 bases align to TRBD1. CDR1 and CDR2 from the germline V gene are SGHKS and YYEKEE (reference sequence). Trimming took 4 bases from V and 0 from J; bases not matched to a gene: 5. The CDR3 is 15 residues long. The CDR3 DNA sequence: TGTGCCAGCAGCCGACCGGGACAGGCTAACTATGGCTACACCTTC. Amino acid sequence: CASSRPGQANYGYTF.

The genes are TRBV28 and TRBJ2-3; possible D gene TRBD2, 7 bases. The CDR3 has 14 residues. Per the germline V gene, CDR1 is MDHEN and CDR2 is SYDVKM. Trimming took off 5 bases at V and 5 bases at J, with 14 bases between the two ends. CDR3 sequence (DNA): TGTGCCAGCAGTCCGAGAGGGGGGGTAGATACGCAGTATTTT. Translating gives CASSPRGGVDTQYF. The full variable domain, completed using reference TRBV28 and TRBJ2-3, is DVKVTQSSRYLVKRTGEKVFLECVQDMDHENMFWYRQDPGLGLRLIYFSYDVKMKEKGDIPEGYSVSREKKERFSLILESASTNQTSMYLCASSPRGGVDTQYFGPGTRLTVL.

This sequence joins TRBV27 and TRBJ1-1, with 12 bases aligning to TRBD1. Trimming took 5 bases from V and 4 from J; bases not matched to a gene: 11. The germline V gene has CDR1 MNHEY and CDR2 SMNVEV (reference sequence). This CDR3 region has 17 residues. CDR3 nucleotide sequence: TGTGCCAGCAGTCCGGGACAGGGGGCCGCACAAGCCACTGAAGCTTTCTTT. Amino acid sequence: CASSPGQGAAQATEAFF.

The chain is built from TRBV10-3 and TRBJ1-5, with TRBD1 identical over 9 bases. V lost 6 bases and J lost 2; bases outside the gene matches: 8. This CDR3 contains 16 residues. In germline, CDR1 is ENHRY, CDR2 SYGVKD. The chain's CDR3 is CAISPGQGVGNQPQHF. The CDR3 bases are TGTGCCATCAGCCCGGGACAGGGAGTAGGCAATCAGCCCCAGCATTTT.

This chain connects TRBV7-9 to TRBJ2-4; D is perhaps TRBD2 (5 bases). The CDR3 runs 13 residues. The germline V gene has CDR1 SEHNR and CDR2 FQNEAQ (reference sequence). V shed 5 bases and J shed 5 bases, with 10 bases lying between them. The CDR3 reads CASSRARENIQYF. CDR3 coding DNA: TGTGCCAGCAGCCGCGCGAGGGAAAACATTCAGTACTTC.

This clone was detected only once. The genes are TRBV6-5 and TRBJ2-5; the match to TRBD1 covers 12 bases. Germline CDR1 MNHEY, CDR2 SVGAGI. The CDR3 runs 15 residues. V trimming: 5 bases; J trimming: 4 bases; junction bases outside the gene matches: 5. The CDR3 DNA reads TGTGCCAGCAGTACGGGACAGGGGGCAGGAGAGACCCAGTACTTC. The encoded protein is CASSTGQGAGETQYF.

The gene calls are TRBV27 and TRBJ2-1; D is possibly TRBD1 (6 bases). Germline V gene lookup returns CDR1 MNHEY and CDR2 SMNVEV (reference sequence). The CDR3 has 17 amino acids. V lost 0 bases, J lost 0 bases, and 12 bases lay in between. This chain's CDR3 is CASSLSGTSSSYNEQFF. The DNA for the CDR3 is TGTGCCAGCAGTTTATCTGGGACATCGAGCTCCTACAATGAGCAGTTCTTC.

This chain joins TRBV6-5 and TRBJ1-2; possibly TRBD1 for D (5 bases). Germline-derived CDR1 and CDR2 are MNHEY and SVGAGI. V lost 0 bases to trimming and J lost 5 bases, with 10 bases between them. CDR3 length: 14 amino acids. CDR3 sequence reads: CASSYSPGEYGYTF. CDR3 DNA sequence: TGTGCCAGCAGTTACTCTCCGGGGGAGTATGGCTACACCTTC.

V and J are TRBV7-6 and TRBJ2-7; 11 nucleotides line up with TRBD2. The CDR3 is made up of 16 amino acids. Germline V gene lookup returns CDR1 SGHVS and CDR2 FNYEAQ. V lost 6 bases and J lost 5; bases outside the gene matches: 12. CDR3 coding DNA: TGTGCCAGCAGTTGGGGGGAGACTAGCGGGATGAACGAGCAGTACTTC. Its protein product is CASSWGETSGMNEQYF.

The genes are TRBV4-1 and TRBJ2-7; TRBD2 aligns across 10 bases. Trimming cost V 0 bases and J 6 bases; bases outside gene matches: 23. Germline V gene lookup returns CDR1 MGHRA and CDR2 YSYEKL. The CDR3 has 21 residues. CDR3 protein: CASSQDPPTSGLNTRRVEQYF. In DNA form, the CDR3 reads TGCGCCAGCAGCCAAGATCCTCCGACTAGCGGGCTAAACACGAGAAGGGTCGAGCAGTACTTC.

The chain couples TRBV6-6 to TRBJ1-1, with D perhaps TRBD1 (5 bases). This CDR3 has 14 residues. Germline V gives CDR1 MNHNY, CDR2 SVGAGI (reference sequence). The V and J ends lost 5 bases and 4 bases respectively, with 14 bases between them. The CDR3 sequence is CASSTPLGGTEAFF. The CDR3, as DNA: TGTGCCAGCAGTACCCCTCTGGGGGGCACTGAAGCTTTCTTT.